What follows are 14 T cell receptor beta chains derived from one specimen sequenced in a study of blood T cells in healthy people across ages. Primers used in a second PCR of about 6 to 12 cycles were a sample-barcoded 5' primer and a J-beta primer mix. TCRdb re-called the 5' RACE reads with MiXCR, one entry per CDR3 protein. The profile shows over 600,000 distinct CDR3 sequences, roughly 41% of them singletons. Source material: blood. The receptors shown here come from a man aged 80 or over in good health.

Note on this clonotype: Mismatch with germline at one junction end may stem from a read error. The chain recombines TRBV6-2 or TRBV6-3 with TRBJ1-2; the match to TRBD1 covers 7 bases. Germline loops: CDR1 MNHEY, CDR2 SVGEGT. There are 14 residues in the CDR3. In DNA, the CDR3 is TGTGCCAGCAGCAGCGGGACAGTTTTTTATGGCCACACCTTC. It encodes CASSSGTVFYGHTF.

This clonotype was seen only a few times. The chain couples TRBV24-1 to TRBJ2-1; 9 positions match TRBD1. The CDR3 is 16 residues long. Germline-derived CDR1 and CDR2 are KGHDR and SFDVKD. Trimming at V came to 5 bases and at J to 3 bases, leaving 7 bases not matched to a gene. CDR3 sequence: CATSGPGQGVYNEQFF. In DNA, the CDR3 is TGTGCCACCAGTGGGCCGGGACAGGGCGTCTACAATGAGCAGTTCTTC.

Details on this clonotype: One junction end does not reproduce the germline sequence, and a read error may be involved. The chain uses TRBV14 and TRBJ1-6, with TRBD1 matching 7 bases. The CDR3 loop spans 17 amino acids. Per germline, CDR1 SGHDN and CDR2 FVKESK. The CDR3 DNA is TGTGCCAGCAGCCAAGATCGAGGGGGCGCCTATAATTCACCCCTTCACTTT. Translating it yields CASSQDRGGAYNSPLHF.

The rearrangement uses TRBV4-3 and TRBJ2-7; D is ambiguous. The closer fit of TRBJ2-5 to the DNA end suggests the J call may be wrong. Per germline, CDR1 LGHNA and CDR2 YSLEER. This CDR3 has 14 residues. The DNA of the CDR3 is TGCGCCAGCAGCCAAGGGGTCCCAGCGGAGACCCAGTACTTC. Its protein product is CASSQGVPAETQYF.

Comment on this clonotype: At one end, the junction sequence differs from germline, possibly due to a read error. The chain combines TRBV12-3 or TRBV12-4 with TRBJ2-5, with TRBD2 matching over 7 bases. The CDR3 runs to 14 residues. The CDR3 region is CTSTILANQETQYF. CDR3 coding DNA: TGTACCAGCACTATACTAGCGAACCAAGAGACCCAGTACTTC.

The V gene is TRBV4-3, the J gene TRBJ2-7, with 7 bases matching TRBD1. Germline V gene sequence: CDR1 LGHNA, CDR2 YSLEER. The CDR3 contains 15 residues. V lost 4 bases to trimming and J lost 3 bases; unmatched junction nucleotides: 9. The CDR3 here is CASSLTGESYYEQYF. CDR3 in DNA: TGCGCCAGCAGCCTTACAGGGGAATCGTACTACGAGCAGTACTTC.

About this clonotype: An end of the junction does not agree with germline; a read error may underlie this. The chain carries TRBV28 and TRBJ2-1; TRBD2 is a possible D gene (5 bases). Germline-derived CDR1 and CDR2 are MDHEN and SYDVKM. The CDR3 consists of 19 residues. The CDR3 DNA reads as TGCGCCAGCAGTTCCCCCGCCGGCGGGCGGACGGGCTCCTACAATGAGCAGTTCTTC. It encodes CASSSPAGGRTGSYNEQFF.

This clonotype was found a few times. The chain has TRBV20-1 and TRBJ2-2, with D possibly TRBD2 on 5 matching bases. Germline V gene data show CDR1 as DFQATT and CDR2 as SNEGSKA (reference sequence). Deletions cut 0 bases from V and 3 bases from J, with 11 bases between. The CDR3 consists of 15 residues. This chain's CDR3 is CSARDRLRDTGELFF. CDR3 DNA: TGCAGTGCTAGAGATCGACTAAGGGACACCGGGGAGCTGTTTTTT.

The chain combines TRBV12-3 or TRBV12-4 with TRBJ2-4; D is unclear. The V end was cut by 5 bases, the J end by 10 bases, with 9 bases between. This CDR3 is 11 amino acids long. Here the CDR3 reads CASSSLDIQYF. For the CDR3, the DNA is TGTGCCAGCAGTAGCCTAGATATTCAGTACTTC.

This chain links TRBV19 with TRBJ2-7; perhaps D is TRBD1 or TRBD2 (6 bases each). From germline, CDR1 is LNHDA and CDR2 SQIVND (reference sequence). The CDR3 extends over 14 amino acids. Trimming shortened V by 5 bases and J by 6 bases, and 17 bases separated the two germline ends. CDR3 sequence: CASSPEGGRGEQYF. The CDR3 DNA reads TGTGCCAGTAGTCCCGAGGGGGGACGCGGCGAGCAGTACTTC.

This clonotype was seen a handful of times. DNA of the CDR3: TGTGCTAGTGGTTTGGGGTCAGCGGGGGATTTGGATACGCAGTATTTT. Protein sequence: CASGLGSAGDLDTQYF. This sequence joins TRBV12-5 and TRBJ2-3, with 8 bases fitting TRBD2. The ends lost 1 base at V and 6 bases at J; junction bases unmatched: 9. Germline-derived CDR1 and CDR2 are LGHNT and FRNRAP. CDR3 length: 16 residues.

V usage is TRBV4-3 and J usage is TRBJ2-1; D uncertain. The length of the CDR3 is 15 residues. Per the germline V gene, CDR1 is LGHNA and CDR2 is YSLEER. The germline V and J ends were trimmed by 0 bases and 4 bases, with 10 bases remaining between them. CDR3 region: CASSQDGARYNEQFF. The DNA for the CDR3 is TGCGCCAGCAGCCAAGATGGCGCCCGGTACAATGAGCAGTTCTTC.

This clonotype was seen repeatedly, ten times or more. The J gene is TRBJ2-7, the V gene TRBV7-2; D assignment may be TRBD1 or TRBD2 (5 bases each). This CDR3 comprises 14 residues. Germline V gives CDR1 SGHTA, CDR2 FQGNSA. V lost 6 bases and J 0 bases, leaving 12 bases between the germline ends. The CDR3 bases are TGTGCCAGCAGGAGGGGAACGGACTCCTACGAGCAGTACTTC. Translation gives CASRRGTDSYEQYF.

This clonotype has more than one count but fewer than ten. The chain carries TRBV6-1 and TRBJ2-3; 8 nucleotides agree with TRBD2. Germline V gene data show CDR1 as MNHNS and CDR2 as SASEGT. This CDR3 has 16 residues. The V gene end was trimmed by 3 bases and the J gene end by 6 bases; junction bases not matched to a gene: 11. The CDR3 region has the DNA TGTGCCAGCAGTGAGGGGGTCGGGGGGGGAGATGATACGCAGTATTTT. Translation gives CASSEGVGGGDDTQYF.